This TCR beta chain was identified during a study of T cells in Graves' hyperthyroidism and ophthalmopathy. Overall study: At initial diagnosis, before any treatment had begun, peripheral blood was obtained.

Amplification of TCR beta CDR3 regions was performed using RNA transcripts as template. When the TCR CDR3 underwent first-round RT-PCR, the HTBI primer set was used. TCRdb processed the multiplex PCR reads anew with MiXCR; each CDR3 protein has one entry. This table holds some 420,000 distinct CDR3 sequences, roughly an eighth found once. The germline V gene encodes CDR1 DFQATT and CDR2 SNEGSKA (reference sequence). This CDR3 region has 11 residues. V was cut by 5 bases and J by 6 bases, with 7 bases left in between. The source material was blood. This clonotype was sampled from a woman between 18 and 29 years old with Graves' hyperthyroidism. This chain joins TRBV20-1 and TRBJ2-2; maybe TRBD2 (5 bases). Here the CDR3 reads CSAPEAGELFF. The CDR3 DNA sequence: TGCAGTGCTCCGGAGGCCGGGGAGCTGTTTTTT.